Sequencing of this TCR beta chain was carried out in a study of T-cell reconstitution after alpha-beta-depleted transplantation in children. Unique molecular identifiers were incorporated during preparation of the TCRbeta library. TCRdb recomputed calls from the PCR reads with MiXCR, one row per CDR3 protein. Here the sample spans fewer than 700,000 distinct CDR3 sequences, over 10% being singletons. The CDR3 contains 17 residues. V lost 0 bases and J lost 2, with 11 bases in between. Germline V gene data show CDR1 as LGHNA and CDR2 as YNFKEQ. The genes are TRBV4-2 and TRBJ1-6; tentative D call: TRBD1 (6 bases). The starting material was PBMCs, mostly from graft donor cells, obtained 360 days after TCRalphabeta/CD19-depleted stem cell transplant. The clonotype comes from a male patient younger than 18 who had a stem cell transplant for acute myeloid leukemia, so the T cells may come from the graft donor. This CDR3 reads CASSQDIRTAYNSPLHF. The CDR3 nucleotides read TGTGCCAGCAGCCAAGATATCAGGACAGCCTATAATTCACCCCTCCACTTT.